This T cell receptor beta chain emerged from a study of T cells in Graves' hyperthyroidism and ophthalmopathy. The source material, RNA transcripts, was used to amplify TCR beta CDR3 regions. TCR CDR3 underwent first-round RT-PCR with the HTBI primer set. TCRdb fed the multiplex PCR reads into MiXCR, producing one record per CDR3 protein. The table lists a few hundred thousand distinct CDR3 sequences, around 25% of them singletons. Stable Graves' hyperthyroidism meant no ophthalmopathy progression within 18 months. This clonotype has only a few counts. Germline trimming cut 4 bases from V and 6 bases from J; bases unmatched to any gene: 8. Germline lookup yields CDR1 SGHRS and CDR2 YFSETQ. The CDR3 runs 15 residues.

Sample: blood. This chain links TRBV5-1 with TRBJ2-1; TRBD2 matches 9 bases. The receptor was derived from a man aged 45-60 years with Graves' hyperthyroidism. The CDR3: CASSGGVAGVNEQFF. The CDR3 DNA reads TGCGCCAGCAGCGGGGGGGTAGCGGGAGTCAATGAGCAGTTCTTC.